A single sample gave rise to the 8 T cell receptor beta chains below, sequenced in a study of blood T cell repertoires in COVID-19. Sequencing was performed with immunoSEQ multiplex PCR; in TCRdb, only in-frame clones are kept and a portion is missing. The table records around 220,000 clones, about 86% of them present only once. Sequencing input: peripheral blood. All receptors derive from a woman between 45 and 65 years old with acute or convalescent COVID-19.

The chain uses TRBV3-1 (or the pseudogene TRBV3-2) and TRBJ2-1, with TRBD2 identical over 14 bases. V shed 4 bases, J shed 3 bases, and the junction held 5 bases outside the gene matches. Germline V gives CDR1 LGHDT, CDR2 YNNKEL (reference sequence). This CDR3 spans 17 amino acids. CDR3 coding DNA: TGTGCCAGCAGCCCCCATGGACTAGCGGGGGGCTACAATGAGCAGTTCTTC. Translating it yields CASSPHGLAGGYNEQFF.

The chain employs TRBV3-1 (or the pseudogene TRBV3-2) and TRBJ2-1; 8 positions agree with TRBD1. CDR3 length equals 16 residues. The junction had 5 bases not matched to a gene; V was cut back by 1 base and J by 3 bases. Germline CDR1 and CDR2: LGHDT and YNNKEL (reference sequence). As DNA, the CDR3 is TGTGCCAGCAGCCAAGGAAACAGGGGGGTCTACAATGAGCAGTTCTTC. Protein: CASSQGNRGVYNEQFF.

This chain uses TRBV14 with TRBJ2-1; 12 bases match TRBD1. This CDR3 is built from 16 residues. V lost 4 bases and J lost 9; bases outside the gene matches: 10. Germline V lookup: CDR1 SGHDN, CDR2 FVKESK. CDR3 in DNA: TGTGCCAGCAGCCTAACCCCGGGACAGGGGGCGGTTGAGCAGTTCTTC. Residues: CASSLTPGQGAVEQFF.

This rearrangement joins TRBV7-2 to TRBJ2-1; the D gene is possibly TRBD1 (5 bases). In germline, CDR1 is SGHTA, CDR2 FQGNSA. The V end lost 11 bases, the J end lost 2 bases, and 16 bases lay between the germline ends. The CDR3 length is 14 residues. CDR3 loop: CAGANQRTYNEQFF. DNA of the CDR3: TGTGCCGGGGCCAATCAGAGGACCTACAATGAGCAGTTCTTC.

This chain links TRBV27 with TRBJ2-1; 7 nucleotides line up with TRBD2. The germline CDR1 and CDR2 sequences are MNHEY and SMNVEV (reference sequence). The CDR3 has 14 amino acids. J lost 8 bases, V lost 2 bases, and 6 bases had no gene match. The CDR3, as DNA: TGTGCCAGCAGTTTAGCGGGAGCGACCTATGAGCAGTTCTTC. As protein: CASSLAGATYEQFF.

The V and J genes are TRBV7-9 and TRBJ1-2; maybe TRBD1 (5 bases). Looked up from germline, CDR1 is SEHNR and CDR2 is FQNEAQ (reference sequence). The CDR3 loop spans 13 amino acids. The V gene lost 2 bases and the J gene lost 4 bases, with 8 bases spanning the gap. CDR3 DNA: TGTGCCAGCAGCTTAAGCGGGGGCTATGGCTACACCTTC. Translation gives CASSLSGGYGYTF.

The V call is TRBV7-2, the J call TRBJ2-3; the D gene is possibly TRBD2 (7 bases). Germline V gene lookup returns CDR1 SGHTA and CDR2 FQGNSA. The CDR3 covers 14 residues. V was trimmed by 2 bases and J by 7 bases, leaving 13 bases between them. The CDR3 region is CASSLSGGRNTQYF. Here the CDR3 DNA reads TGTGCCAGCAGCTTATCCGGGGGGCGAAATACGCAGTATTTT. Full variable domain (remainder filled in from reference TRBV7-2 and TRBJ2-3): GAGVSQSPSNKVTEKGKDVELRCDPISGHTALYWYRQSLGQGLEFLIYFQGNSAPDKSGLPSDRFSAERTGGSVSTLTIQRTQQEDSAVYLCASSLSGGRNTQYFGPGTRLTVL.

J is TRBJ2-2 and V is TRBV5-1; TRBD2 matches at 13 bases. This CDR3 has 16 residues. V shed 2 bases and J 6 bases; nucleotides not matched to a gene: 4. CDR1 and CDR2 (germline): SGHRS, YFSETQ. The CDR3 bases are TGCGCCAGCAGCTTCACACTAGCGGGAGGGCCCGGGGAGCTGTTTTTT. Translated: CASSFTLAGGPGELFF.